This entry is about one T cell receptor (beta chain). This CDR3 comprises 22 residues. Authors' data handling: Nucleated cell counts were estimated from reference gene primer amplification. Method: immunoSEQ multiplex PCR; TCRdb's copy keeps in-frame clones and lacks some. V, J and clone size were drawn from that table, and D and trimming were deduced from the DNA. The sample contains 99,000 or so clones, roughly 82% of which appear only once. The record originates from a study of blood T cell repertoires in COVID-19. For the study at large: Spain, Italy and the United States supplied samples that represented acute and convalescent COVID-19. The analysed material was cDNA or gDNA that came from T cells, B-cell-depleted T cells, or PBMCs.

The gene calls are TRBV21-1 and TRBJ1-2; TRBD1 was called by the table and not checked on the DNA. TRBV21-1 is tagged as a pseudogene. The sequence was obtained from a man aged 60 to 69 with acute or convalescent COVID-19. Sequencing used peripheral blood. This chain's CDR3 is CASSKEKCTGGGDRMANYGYTF. In DNA, the CDR3 is TGTGCCAGCAGCAAAGAAAAGTGTACAGGGGGCGGTGATCGTATGGCGAACTATGGCTACACCTTC.